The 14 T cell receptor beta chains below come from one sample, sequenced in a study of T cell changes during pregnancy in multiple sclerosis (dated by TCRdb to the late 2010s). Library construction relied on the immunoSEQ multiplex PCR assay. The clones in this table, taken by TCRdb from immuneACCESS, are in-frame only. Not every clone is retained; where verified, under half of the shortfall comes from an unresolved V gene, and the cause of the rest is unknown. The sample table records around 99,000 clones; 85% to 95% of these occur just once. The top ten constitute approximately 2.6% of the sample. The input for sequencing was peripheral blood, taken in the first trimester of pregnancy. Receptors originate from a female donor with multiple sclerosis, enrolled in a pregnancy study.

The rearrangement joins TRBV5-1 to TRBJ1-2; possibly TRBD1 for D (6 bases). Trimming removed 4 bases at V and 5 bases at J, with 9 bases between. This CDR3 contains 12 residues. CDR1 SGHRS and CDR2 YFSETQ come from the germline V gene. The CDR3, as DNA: TGCGCCAGCAGCCTACAGGGATATGGCTACACCTTC. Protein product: CASSLQGYGYTF.

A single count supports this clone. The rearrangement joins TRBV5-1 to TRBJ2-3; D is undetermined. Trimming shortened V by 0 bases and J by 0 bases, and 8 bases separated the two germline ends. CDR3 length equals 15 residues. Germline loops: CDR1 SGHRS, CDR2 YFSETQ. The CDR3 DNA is TGCGCCAGCAGCTTGGCCTCAGGAAGCACAGATACGCAGTATTTT. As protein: CASSLASGSTDTQYF.

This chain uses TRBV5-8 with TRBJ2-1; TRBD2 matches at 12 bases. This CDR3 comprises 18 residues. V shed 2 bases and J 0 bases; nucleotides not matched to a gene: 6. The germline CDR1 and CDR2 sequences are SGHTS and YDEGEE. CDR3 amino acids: CASSFPGLAGSSYNEQFF. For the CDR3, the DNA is TGTGCCAGCAGCTTTCCGGGACTAGCGGGTTCCTCCTACAATGAGCAGTTCTTC.

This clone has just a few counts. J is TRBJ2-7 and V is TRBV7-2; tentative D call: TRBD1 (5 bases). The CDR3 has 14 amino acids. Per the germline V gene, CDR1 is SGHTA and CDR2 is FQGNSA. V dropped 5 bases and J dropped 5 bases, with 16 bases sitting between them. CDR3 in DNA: TGTGCCAGCAGCCCCTCCGTTATGGGGCACGAGCAGTACTTC. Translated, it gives CASSPSVMGHEQYF.

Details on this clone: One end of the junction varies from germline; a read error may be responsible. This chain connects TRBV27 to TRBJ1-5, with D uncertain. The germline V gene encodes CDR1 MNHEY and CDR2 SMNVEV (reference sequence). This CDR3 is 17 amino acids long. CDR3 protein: CASSLYADERSKQPQHF. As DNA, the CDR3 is TGTGCCAGCAGTTTATACGCCGACGAGAGGAGCAAGCAGCCCCAGCATTTT.

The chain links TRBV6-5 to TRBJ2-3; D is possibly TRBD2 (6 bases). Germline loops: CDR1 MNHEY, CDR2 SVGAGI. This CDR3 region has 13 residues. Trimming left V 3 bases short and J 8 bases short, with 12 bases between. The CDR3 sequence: CASSYTPGGTQYF. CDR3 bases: TGTGCCAGCAGTTATACTCCCGGGGGTACGCAGTATTTT.

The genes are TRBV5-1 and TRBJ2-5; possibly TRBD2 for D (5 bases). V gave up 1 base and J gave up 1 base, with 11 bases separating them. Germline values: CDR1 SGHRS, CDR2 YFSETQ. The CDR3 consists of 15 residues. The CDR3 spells CASSLTRTFQETQYF. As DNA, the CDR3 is TGCGCCAGCAGCTTGACCAGGACTTTCCAAGAGACCCAGTACTTC. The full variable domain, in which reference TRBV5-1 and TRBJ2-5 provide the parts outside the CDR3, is KAGVTQTPRYLIKTRGQQVTLSCSPISGHRSVSWYQQTPGQGLQFLFEYFSETQRNKGNFPGRFSGRQFSNSRSEMNVSTLELGDSALYLCASSLTRTFQETQYFGPGTRLLVL.

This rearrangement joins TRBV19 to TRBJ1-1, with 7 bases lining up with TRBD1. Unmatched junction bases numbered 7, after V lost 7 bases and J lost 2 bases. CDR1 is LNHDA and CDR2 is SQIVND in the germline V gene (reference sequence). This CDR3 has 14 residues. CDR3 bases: TGTGCCAGTACCACAGGGGCTGGTAACACTGAAGCTTTCTTT. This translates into CASTTGAGNTEAFF.

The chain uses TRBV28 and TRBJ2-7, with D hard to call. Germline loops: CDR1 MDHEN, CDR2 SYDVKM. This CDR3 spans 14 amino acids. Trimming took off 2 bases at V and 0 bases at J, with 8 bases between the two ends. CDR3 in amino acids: CASSLPASSYEQYF. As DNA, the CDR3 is TGTGCCAGCAGTTTACCCGCTAGCTCCTACGAGCAGTACTTC.

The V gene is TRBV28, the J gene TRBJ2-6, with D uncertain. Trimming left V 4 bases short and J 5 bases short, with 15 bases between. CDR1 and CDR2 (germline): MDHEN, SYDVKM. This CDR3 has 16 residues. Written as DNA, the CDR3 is TGTGCCAGCAGTTCCCCTAATTCCGGGTGGGCCAACGTCCTGACTTTC. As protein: CASSSPNSGWANVLTF.

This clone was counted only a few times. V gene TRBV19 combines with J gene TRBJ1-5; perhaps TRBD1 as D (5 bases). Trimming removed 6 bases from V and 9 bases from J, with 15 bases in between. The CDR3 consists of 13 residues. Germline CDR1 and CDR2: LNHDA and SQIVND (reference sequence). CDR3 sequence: CASSMWGDRPQHF. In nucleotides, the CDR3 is TGTGCCAGTAGCATGTGGGGGGACCGGCCCCAGCATTTT.

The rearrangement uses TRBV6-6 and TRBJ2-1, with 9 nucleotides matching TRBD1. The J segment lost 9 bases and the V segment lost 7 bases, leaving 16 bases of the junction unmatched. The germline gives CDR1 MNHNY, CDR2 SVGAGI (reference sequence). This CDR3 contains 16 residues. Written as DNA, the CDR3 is TGTGCCAGCACCAACAAGGCCGGGACAGGGAGTTTTGAGCAGTTCTTC. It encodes CASTNKAGTGSFEQFF.

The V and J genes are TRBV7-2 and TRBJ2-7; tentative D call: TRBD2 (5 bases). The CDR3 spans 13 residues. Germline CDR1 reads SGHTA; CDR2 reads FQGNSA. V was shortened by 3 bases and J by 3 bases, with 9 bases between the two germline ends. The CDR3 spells CASSFREFYEQYF. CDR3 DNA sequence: TGTGCCAGCAGCTTCCGGGAATTCTACGAGCAGTACTTC.

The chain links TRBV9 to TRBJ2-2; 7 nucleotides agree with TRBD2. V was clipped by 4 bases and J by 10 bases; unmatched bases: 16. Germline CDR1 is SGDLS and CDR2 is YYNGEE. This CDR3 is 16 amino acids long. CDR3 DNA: TGTGCCAGCAGCCAGGAGCTAGCGGTCCCCACACCGGAGCTGTTTTTT. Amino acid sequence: CASSQELAVPTPELFF.